This is a list of T cell receptor beta chains from one sample in a study of control samples from healthy donors and cancer patients. TCRdb's copy holds only in-frame clones and misses some; the assay was immunoSEQ multiplex PCR. This sample yields under 80,000 clones, of which 94% are seen a single time; approximately 3% belongs to the top ten. Sequencing was carried out using blood. The receptors stem from a woman in her twenties or thirties in good health. CDR3s include the opening cysteine and the closing phenylalanine or tryptophan. A D gene is named only where the DNA matches it firmly. Clone size, where shown, is once, few, many, or a class for clones that have expanded.

d_gene: -
j_gene: TRBJ2-3
abundance: -
v_gene: TRBV6-5
CDR3nt: TGTGCCAGCAGTCTATCCCTCGACACAGATACGCAGTATTTT
CDR3aa: CASSLSLDTDTQYF

d_gene: -
j_gene: TRBJ1-1
abundance: -
v_gene: TRBV28
CDR3nt: TGTGCCAGCAGTTTCAGGGGCCCTTCCACTGAAGCTTTCTTT
CDR3aa: CASSFRGPSTEAFF

d_gene: -
j_gene: TRBJ2-7
abundance: -
v_gene: TRBV28
CDR3nt: TGTGCCAGCATAGACAGGAGGTCCTACGAGCAGTACTTC
CDR3aa: CASIDRRSYEQYF

d_gene: -
j_gene: TRBJ2-1
abundance: -
v_gene: TRBV3-1/TRBV3-2
CDR3nt: TGTGCCAGCAGCCACCGGTCCGAGCAGTTCTTC
CDR3aa: CASSHRSEQFF

d_gene: -
j_gene: TRBJ1-5
abundance: once
v_gene: TRBV23-1
CDR3nt: TGCGCCAGCAGTCAATGGGCAGGGGATCTATATAGCAATCAGCCCCAGCATTTT
CDR3aa: CASSQWAGDLYSNQPQHF

d_gene: -
j_gene: TRBJ1-2
abundance: -
v_gene: TRBV11-2
CDR3nt: TGTGCCAGCACTAGGGACCGGGGCCCCGATGGCTACACCTTC
CDR3aa: CASTRDRGPDGYTF

d_gene: -
j_gene: TRBJ1-6
abundance: -
v_gene: TRBV15
CDR3nt: TGTGCCACCAGGGAGGATAGGGGGTCCCTCCACTTT
CDR3aa: CATREDRGSLHF

d_gene: -
j_gene: TRBJ1-2
abundance: -
v_gene: TRBV6-4
CDR3nt: TGTGCCAGCAGTGACTCGAGTAGAGGGGACTATGGCTACACCTTC
CDR3aa: CASSDSSRGDYGYTF

d_gene: -
j_gene: TRBJ1-1
abundance: -
v_gene: TRBV5-1
CDR3nt: TGCGCCAGCAGCTCCTCGTCCTACACTGAAGCTTTCTTT
CDR3aa: CASSSSSYTEAFF

d_gene: -
j_gene: TRBJ1-2
abundance: -
v_gene: TRBV6-2/TRBV6-3
CDR3nt: TGTGCCAGCAGCTCCGAAGGATCGAGCTACACCTTC
CDR3aa: CASSSEGSSYTF

d_gene: -
j_gene: TRBJ1-2
abundance: -
v_gene: TRBV2
CDR3nt: TGTGCCAGCACGCGGGACGAGGAGAGAAACACCTTC
CDR3aa: CASTRDEERNTF

d_gene: -
j_gene: TRBJ2-1
abundance: -
v_gene: TRBV4-1
CDR3nt: TGCGCCAGCAGCCAAGAAGGAATCCCAGGCGTGGGTGAGCAGTTCTTC
CDR3aa: CASSQEGIPGVGEQFF

d_gene: -
j_gene: TRBJ1-2
abundance: -
v_gene: TRBV5-1
CDR3nt: TGCGCCAGCAGCTTGGGTACAGCCAGCTATGGCTACACCTTC
CDR3aa: CASSLGTASYGYTF

d_gene: -
j_gene: TRBJ2-3
abundance: once
v_gene: TRBV18
CDR3nt: TGTGCCAGCTCACCATATCCTGGAACGGGGCTTAGCACAGATACGCAGTATTTT
CDR3aa: CASSPYPGTGLSTDTQYF

d_gene: -
j_gene: TRBJ1-1
abundance: -
v_gene: TRBV12-3/TRBV12-4
CDR3nt: TGTGCCAGCCGACAGTTAATGAACACTGAAGCTTTCTTT
CDR3aa: CASRQLMNTEAFF

d_gene: -
j_gene: TRBJ1-2
abundance: -
v_gene: TRBV19
CDR3nt: TGTGCCAGTAGTATTACGCCCGGCGTCTATGGCTACACCTTC
CDR3aa: CASSITPGVYGYTF

d_gene: -
j_gene: TRBJ1-1
abundance: -
v_gene: TRBV7-2
CDR3nt: TGTGCCAGCAGCGTTGTATGGGAATTGAACACTGAAGCTTTCTTT
CDR3aa: CASSVVWELNTEAFF

d_gene: -
j_gene: TRBJ2-7
abundance: -
v_gene: TRBV11-2
CDR3nt: TGTGCCAGCAGCTTAACAGGATACGAGCAGTACTTC
CDR3aa: CASSLTGYEQYF

d_gene: -
j_gene: TRBJ2-3
abundance: -
v_gene: TRBV9
CDR3nt: TGTGCCAGCAGCCCCCAGACAGTATCAGATACGCAGTATTTT
CDR3aa: CASSPQTVSDTQYF

d_gene: -
j_gene: TRBJ2-5
abundance: -
v_gene: TRBV5-5
CDR3nt: TGTGCCAGCATCGGGGGGCAGGGTCGGCAAGAGACCCAGTACTTC
CDR3aa: CASIGGQGRQETQYF

d_gene: -
j_gene: TRBJ1-2
abundance: once
v_gene: TRBV14
CDR3nt: TGTGCCAGCAGCCAAGGGACAAGCTATGGCTACACCTTC
CDR3aa: CASSQGTSYGYTF

d_gene: -
j_gene: TRBJ1-5
abundance: few
v_gene: TRBV6-5
CDR3nt: TGTGCCAGCTCCCTGAGAGGAAGACAGCCCCAGCATTTT
CDR3aa: CASSLRGRQPQHF

d_gene: TRBD1
j_gene: TRBJ2-1
abundance: -
v_gene: TRBV27
CDR3nt: TGTGCCAGCAGTTTGAGGGGGCTCTCCTACAATGAGCAGTTCTTC
CDR3aa: CASSLRGLSYNEQFF

d_gene: -
j_gene: TRBJ1-4
abundance: -
v_gene: TRBV5-1
CDR3nt: TGCGCCAGCAGCTTTGCGGAAGGTGGGAGGGAAAAACTGTTTTTT
CDR3aa: CASSFAEGGREKLFF

d_gene: -
j_gene: TRBJ1-2
abundance: -
v_gene: TRBV28
CDR3nt: TGTGCCAGCAGTAGCCGGGGTCCCAACTATGGCTACACCTTC
CDR3aa: CASSSRGPNYGYTF

d_gene: -
j_gene: TRBJ1-2
abundance: -
v_gene: TRBV28
CDR3nt: TGTGCCAGCAGTTTAACCGGCTATGGCTACACCTTC
CDR3aa: CASSLTGYGYTF

d_gene: -
j_gene: TRBJ1-2
abundance: -
v_gene: TRBV11-3
CDR3nt: TGTGCCAGCAGCTACAGGGACGGATATGGCTACACCTTC
CDR3aa: CASSYRDGYGYTF

d_gene: -
j_gene: TRBJ1-6
abundance: -
v_gene: TRBV5-4
CDR3nt: TGTGCCAGCAGCCTCGGGACCTTTTCGGAGCCCCTCCACTTT
CDR3aa: CASSLGTFSEPLHF

d_gene: TRBD1
j_gene: TRBJ2-2
abundance: -
v_gene: TRBV7-2
CDR3nt: TGTGCCAGCAGCTTAGCGACAGGGACGACGAACACCGGGGAGCTGTTTTTT
CDR3aa: CASSLATGTTNTGELFF

d_gene: -
j_gene: TRBJ1-2
abundance: once
v_gene: TRBV9
CDR3nt: TGTGCCAGCAGCGTAGTTCTGGACAGCATTGACTATGGCTACACCTTC
CDR3aa: CASSVVLDSIDYGYTF

d_gene: TRBD1
j_gene: TRBJ1-6
abundance: -
v_gene: TRBV11-2
CDR3nt: TGTGCCAGCAGCTTAGGGACAGGGCTCTTCTATAATTCACCCCTCCACTTT
CDR3aa: CASSLGTGLFYNSPLHF

d_gene: TRBD1
j_gene: TRBJ1-1
abundance: -
v_gene: TRBV3-1/TRBV3-2
CDR3nt: TGTGCCAGCAGCCAAGGGACAGGGGGCACTGAAGCTTTCTTT
CDR3aa: CASSQGTGGTEAFF

d_gene: -
j_gene: TRBJ2-4
abundance: -
v_gene: TRBV19
CDR3nt: TGTGCCAGTAGTATAGCGGGGCTGAGCATTCAGTACTTC
CDR3aa: CASSIAGLSIQYF

d_gene: -
j_gene: TRBJ1-3
abundance: -
v_gene: TRBV3-1/TRBV3-2
CDR3nt: TGTGCCAGCAGCCAAGGGGCGACAGTGGCCTCTGGAAACACCATATATTTT
CDR3aa: CASSQGATVASGNTIYF

d_gene: -
j_gene: TRBJ2-1
abundance: -
v_gene: TRBV19
CDR3nt: TGTGCCAGTAGTATGGGGTCATTCGATGAGCAGTTCTTC
CDR3aa: CASSMGSFDEQFF

d_gene: -
j_gene: TRBJ1-5
abundance: -
v_gene: TRBV30
CDR3nt: TGTGCCTGGTCCCAGACAGCGCTGAATCAGCCCCAGCATTTT
CDR3aa: CAWSQTALNQPQHF

d_gene: TRBD2
j_gene: TRBJ2-1
abundance: -
v_gene: TRBV9
CDR3nt: TGTGCCAGCAGCGTACTAGCGGGGGGTTCTGATGAGCAGTTCTTC
CDR3aa: CASSVLAGGSDEQFF

d_gene: TRBD2
j_gene: TRBJ2-1
abundance: -
v_gene: TRBV9
CDR3nt: TGTGCCAGCAGCGGTGGACTAGCGGGGGGACACCGCTCCTACAATGAGCAGTTCTTC
CDR3aa: CASSGGLAGGHRSYNEQFF

d_gene: -
j_gene: TRBJ1-6
abundance: -
v_gene: TRBV10-2
CDR3nt: TGCGCCAGCAGTGAGACACCGGGTTCACCCCTCCACTTT
CDR3aa: CASSETPGSPLHF

d_gene: TRBD1
j_gene: TRBJ1-1
abundance: -
v_gene: TRBV19
CDR3nt: TGTGCCAGTAGTATGGGGACAGGTTGGACTGAAGCTTTCTTT
CDR3aa: CASSMGTGWTEAFF

d_gene: -
j_gene: TRBJ1-5
abundance: -
v_gene: TRBV7-2
CDR3nt: TGTGCCAGCAGCTTAGTACGGGGGAGCAATCAGCCCCAGCATTTT
CDR3aa: CASSLVRGSNQPQHF

d_gene: -
j_gene: TRBJ1-4
abundance: -
v_gene: TRBV28
CDR3nt: TGTGCCAGCAGGACTAATGAAAAACTGTTTTTT
CDR3aa: CASRTNEKLFF

d_gene: TRBD1
j_gene: TRBJ1-5
abundance: -
v_gene: TRBV2
CDR3nt: TGTGCCAGCAGTGCCGGGACAGGGATAATTGAGCCCCAGCATTTT
CDR3aa: CASSAGTGIIEPQHF

d_gene: TRBD1
j_gene: TRBJ1-2
abundance: -
v_gene: TRBV3-1/TRBV3-2
CDR3nt: TGTGCCAGCAGCCAAGATCAGGGGGCGGATGGCTACACCTTC
CDR3aa: CASSQDQGADGYTF

d_gene: -
j_gene: TRBJ2-6
abundance: -
v_gene: TRBV9
CDR3nt: TGTGCCAGCAGCGTTTCTGGGGCCAACGTCCTGACTTTC
CDR3aa: CASSVSGANVLTF

d_gene: -
j_gene: TRBJ1-5
abundance: -
v_gene: TRBV7-9
CDR3nt: TGTGCCAGCAGCTTATTCTCAGGGGCGAATAGCAATCAGCCCCAGCATTTT
CDR3aa: CASSLFSGANSNQPQHF

d_gene: TRBD1
j_gene: TRBJ2-5
abundance: -
v_gene: TRBV25-1
CDR3nt: TGTGCCAGCAACAGGGGAGAGACCCAGTACTTC
CDR3aa: CASNRGETQYF

d_gene: TRBD1
j_gene: TRBJ1-2
abundance: once
v_gene: TRBV19
CDR3nt: TGTGCCAGTAGTACAACCGGGACAGGGGGAGTCTACACCTTC
CDR3aa: CASSTTGTGGVYTF

d_gene: -
j_gene: TRBJ1-2
abundance: -
v_gene: TRBV2
CDR3nt: TGTGCCAGCAGGGGACGGTCCTCCTATGGCTACACCTTC
CDR3aa: CASRGRSSYGYTF

d_gene: TRBD1
j_gene: TRBJ1-1
abundance: -
v_gene: TRBV18
CDR3nt: TGTGCCAGCTCACCGGCCGTAGCAGGGGGCTCTCTAGCTTTCTTT
CDR3aa: CASSPAVAGGSLAFF

d_gene: TRBD1
j_gene: TRBJ1-1
abundance: -
v_gene: TRBV10-3
CDR3nt: TGTGCCATTCGGAACAGGGGGCTCATGAACACTGAAGCTTTCTTT
CDR3aa: CAIRNRGLMNTEAFF

d_gene: TRBD1
j_gene: TRBJ2-7
abundance: -
v_gene: TRBV27
CDR3nt: TGTGCCAGTAGACCGGGACAGGGAACACCGTACTACGAGCAGTACTTC
CDR3aa: CASRPGQGTPYYEQYF

d_gene: TRBD2
j_gene: TRBJ2-3
abundance: few
v_gene: TRBV27
CDR3nt: TGTGCCAGCAGTTTCACTACGGGGGGAACAGATACGCAGTATTTT
CDR3aa: CASSFTTGGTDTQYF

d_gene: TRBD2
j_gene: TRBJ2-1
abundance: -
v_gene: TRBV15
CDR3nt: TGTGCCACCAGCAGAGGGACTAGCGGGTACTCCTACAATGAGCAGTTCTTC
CDR3aa: CATSRGTSGYSYNEQFF

d_gene: -
j_gene: TRBJ1-1
abundance: -
v_gene: TRBV19
CDR3nt: TGTGCCAGTAGTATTTTGAGGGGAACTGAAGCTTTCTTT
CDR3aa: CASSILRGTEAFF